The 5 T cell receptor beta chains below were found in one sample sequenced in a study of blood T cell repertoires in COVID-19 (TCRdb year 2020). Receptor amplification or capture employed the immunoSEQ multiplex PCR assay. TCRdb provides this immuneACCESS table in a form limited to in-frame rearrangements. Some clones are lacking; in checked studies, under half of them reflect an unresolved V gene, and why the rest are absent is not known. The sample yields over 200,000 clones; roughly 80% were counted once. The ten biggest clones cover about 5% of the sample. Specimen: peripheral blood. These receptors all come from a human donor in a cohort sampled during active COVID-19.

V usage is TRBV4-3 and J usage is TRBJ1-1; tentatively, D is TRBD1 (5 bases). This CDR3 comprises 19 residues. The V end lost 0 bases, the J end lost 0 bases, and 20 bases lay between the germline ends. Germline V gene lookup returns CDR1 LGHNA and CDR2 YSLEER. In DNA, the CDR3 is TGCGCCAGCAGCCAAGATATATTCGGGACCGGGGGTATGAACACTGAAGCTTTCTTT. The encoded protein is CASSQDIFGTGGMNTEAFF.

CDR3 loop: CASSPTLSGGSDTQYF. Here the CDR3 DNA reads TGTGCCAGCAGCCCCACACTGAGCGGGGGCTCAGATACGCAGTATTTT. This chain links TRBV7-3 with TRBJ2-3, with 8 bases aligning to TRBD2. With V trimmed by 5 bases and J by 4 bases, 11 bases remained unmatched. The V gene's germline CDR1 is SGHTA and CDR2 FQGTGA. The CDR3 spans 16 residues.

V usage is TRBV4-1 and J usage is TRBJ1-3; TRBD1 matches 7 bases. V gave up 0 bases and J gave up 2 bases; unmatched junction bases: 1. Germline lookup yields CDR1 MGHRA and CDR2 YSYEKL. The CDR3 spans 15 residues. CDR3 nucleotides: TGCGCCAGCAGCCAAGACACAGGGGCTGGAAACACCATATATTTT. Translation gives CASSQDTGAGNTIYF.

The chain recombines TRBV7-2 with TRBJ2-2, with TRBD1 identical over 9 bases. The CDR3 consists of 15 residues. J was trimmed by 5 bases and V by 5 bases; bases with no gene match: 6. Germline lookup yields CDR1 SGHTA and CDR2 FQGNSA. The chain's CDR3 is CASSLGQGGTGELFF. The CDR3, as DNA: TGTGCCAGCAGCCTGGGACAGGGCGGGACCGGGGAGCTGTTTTTT.

This rearrangement joins TRBV6-5 to TRBJ2-7, with TRBD2 matching 9 bases. V shed 4 bases and J 1 base; nucleotides not matched to a gene: 2. Germline-derived CDR1 and CDR2 are MNHEY and SVGAGI. This CDR3 comprises 14 residues. CDR3 residues: CASSSGLASYEQYF. The DNA of the CDR3 is TGTGCCAGCAGTTCGGGACTAGCATCCTACGAGCAGTACTTC.